These 17 T cell receptor beta chains share one sample of origin, sequenced in a study of metastatic and nonmetastatic thyroid tumors. TCRdb used MiXCR to call clones anew from the PCR reads. This repertoire shows 50,000 to 70,000 clones, more than 3.5% found once; its top ten account for approximately 20%. Ahead of thyroid surgery, no patient had received treatment of any kind. Sequencing was carried out using blood. The receptors here all came from a female donor with papillary thyroid cancer or a benign thyroid nodule (not recorded which). Some clones in this sample may be carry-over from other donors' samples.

This clone was observed at least ten times. The chain couples TRBV10-3 to TRBJ2-7, with 14 bases that match TRBD2. V trimming: 7 bases; J trimming: 7 bases; junction bases outside the gene matches: 3. CDR1 ENHRY and CDR2 SYGVKD come from the germline V gene. The length of the CDR3 is 13 residues. The CDR3, as DNA: TGTGCCATCAAGGGACTAGCGGGAGATGAGCAGTACTTC. Amino acids: CAIKGLAGDEQYF.

Ten or more counts support this clone. The rearrangement uses TRBV5-1 and TRBJ2-7; TRBD2 might be the D (6 bases). The germline CDR1 and CDR2 sequences are SGHRS and YFSETQ. The V end lost 3 bases, the J end lost 3 bases, and 13 bases lay between the germline ends. The CDR3 loop spans 14 amino acids. The CDR3 coding sequence is TGCGCCAGCAGCTCATCTAGCGCTTACTACGAGCAGTACTTC. Amino acid sequence: CASSSSSAYYEQYF.

The chain combines TRBV2 with TRBJ1-2, with a weak D call TRBD1 (6 bases). The CDR3 has 15 amino acids. Germline V CDR1 and CDR2: SNHLY, FYNNEI. The V and J ends lost 6 bases and 8 bases respectively, with 22 bases between them. The CDR3 reads CASRNPEGHLSGYTF. The CDR3 DNA reads as TGTGCCAGCAGGAACCCGGAGGGACACCTGTCCGGCTACACCTTC.

The sample holds many counts of this clone. The V and J genes are TRBV7-3 and TRBJ2-6, with D possibly being TRBD1 (5 bases). The germline CDR1 and CDR2 sequences are SGHTA and FQGTGA. The CDR3 consists of 15 residues. Trimming took 3 bases from V and 1 from J, leaving 7 bases between them. The CDR3 DNA sequence: TGTGCCAGCAGCTTTCAGGGTTCTGGGGCCAACGTCCTGACTTTC. Translated, it gives CASSFQGSGANVLTF.

This clone has more than one count but fewer than ten. This rearrangement joins TRBV20-1 to TRBJ2-7; TRBD2 matches 13 bases. V lost 1 base to trimming and J lost 3 bases; unmatched junction nucleotides: 9. The CDR3 totals 17 residues. CDR1 and CDR2 from the germline V gene are DFQATT and SNEGSKA (reference sequence). Here the CDR3 DNA reads TGCAGTGCTAGAGGAGAAGGGGGACTAGCGGGATTCTACGAGCAGTACTTC. It is translated as CSARGEGGLAGFYEQYF.

This clone was recorded many times. The rearrangement uses TRBV5-1 and TRBJ2-7; 11 bases are shared with TRBD2. The CDR3 covers 15 residues. The germline CDR1 and CDR2 sequences are SGHRS and YFSETQ. The trim removed 4 bases at V and 6 bases at J, leaving 9 bases unmatched. Here the CDR3 reads CASSIDTSGRGEQYF. The CDR3 bases are TGCGCCAGCAGCATCGACACTAGCGGGAGAGGCGAGCAGTACTTC.

With regard to this clone: A read error may explain this, as a much larger clone is one base away. This sample includes further DNA sequences coding for the same CDR3. This chain joins TRBV15 and TRBJ1-5; tentative D call: TRBD1 (5 bases). With 3 bases removed from V and 4 bases from J, the gap between germline ends came to 19 bases. Germline values: CDR1 LNHNV, CDR2 YYDKDF (reference sequence). The CDR3 has 17 residues. CDR3 sequence (DNA): TGTGCCACCAGCAGGTCTTCGCTGACAGCCCAGAATCAGCCCCAGCATTTT. Translated, it gives CATSRSSLTAQNQPQHF.

As to this clone: A read error may be the cause here, since a much bigger clone is one base away. The sample contains more than one DNA sequence encoding this CDR3. The chain joins TRBV9 to TRBJ2-3; D is perhaps TRBD2 (7 bases). This CDR3 is built from 15 residues. The germline CDR1 and CDR2 sequences are SGDLS and YYNGEE. CDR3 bases: TGTGCCAGCAGCGTAGAAGGGGCGGGGGCAGATACGCAGTACTTT. This encodes CASSVEGAGADTQYF. Combining the CDR3 with reference TRBV9 and TRBJ2-3 gives the whole variable domain DSGVTQTPKHLITATGQRVTLRCSPRSGDLSVYWYQQSLDQGLQFLIQYYNGEERAKGNILERFSAQQFPDLHSELNLSSLELGDSALYFCASSVEGAGADTQYFGPGTRLTVL.

This clone has just a few counts. A much larger clone differs by one base, so this may be a read error. The CDR3 bases are TGTGCCAGCAGCAAAAATAGGGGTGAGACCCAGTACTTC. Translation: CASSKNRGETQYF. The chain carries TRBV3-1 and TRBJ2-5, with TRBD1 as a possible D gene (5 bases). Germline CDR1 reads LGHDT; CDR2 reads YNNKEL (reference sequence). This CDR3 contains 13 residues. The ends were cut back, 5 bases at V and 5 bases at J, with 12 bases in the middle.

This clone was found many times. V gene TRBV20-1 combines with J gene TRBJ2-5; the match to TRBD1 covers 8 bases. Losses at the gene ends were 6 bases for V and 1 base for J; bases not matched to a gene: 10. Germline V lookup: CDR1 DFQATT, CDR2 SNEGSKA (reference sequence). The CDR3 spans 15 residues. The CDR3 DNA reads as TGCAGTGCCATAACGGGACAGGATGTCCAAGAGACCCAGTACTTC. Its protein product is CSAITGQDVQETQYF.

About this clone: At one end, the junction sequence differs from germline, possibly due to a read error. Other DNA variants within this sample encode the same CDR3. The V gene is TRBV30, the J gene TRBJ1-4; TRBD1 might be the D (5 bases). Germline CDR1 reads GTSNPN; CDR2 reads SVGIG (reference sequence). The CDR3 extends over 15 amino acids. As DNA, the CDR3 is TGCGCCTGGAGCCACGGTAAAGGTGGGGGTGAAAAACTGTTTTTT. It encodes CAWSHGKGGGEKLFF. The whole variable domain, filled in from reference TRBV30 and TRBJ1-4, reads SQTIHQWPATLVQPVGSPLSLECTVEGTSNPNLYWYRQAAGRGLQLLFYSVGIGQISSEVPQNLSASRPQDRQFILSSKKLLLSDSGFYLCAWSHGKGGGEKLFFGSGTQLSVL.

This clone came up many times. The rearrangement uses TRBV12-5 and TRBJ2-2; 8 bases are shared with TRBD1. CDR3 size: 14 residues. Trimming cost V 6 bases and J 1 base; bases outside gene matches: 1. The V gene's germline CDR1 is LGHNT and CDR2 FRNRAP. CDR3 in DNA: TGTGCTAGTGGGGGACAGGTGAACACCGGGGAGCTGTTTTTT. Translating gives CASGGQVNTGELFF.

This clone appeared a few times. V is TRBV6-1 and J is TRBJ1-5; 8 bases agree with TRBD1. The CDR3 is 16 amino acids. Germline CDR1 reads MNHNS; CDR2 reads SASEGT. V gave up 1 base and J gave up 2 bases; unmatched junction bases: 4. The CDR3 is CASSEGWGQGNQPQHF. CDR3 in DNA: TGTGCCAGCAGTGAAGGTTGGGGACAGGGCAATCAGCCCCAGCATTTT.

This clone was detected many times. This chain uses TRBV20-1 with TRBJ1-3; 9 bases line up with TRBD1. The V segment lost 3 bases and the J segment 1 base; nucleotides outside the gene matches: 4. This CDR3 contains 15 residues. Per germline, CDR1 DFQATT and CDR2 SNEGSKA (reference sequence). The DNA for the CDR3 is TGCAGTGCTAGGAGCGGGACAGGGTCTGGAAACACCATATATTTT. The encoded protein is CSARSGTGSGNTIYF.

The chain has TRBV7-6 and TRBJ2-1; no clear D. With 1 base removed from V and 13 bases from J, the gap between germline ends came to 8 bases. The CDR3 is made up of 11 amino acids. The germline gives CDR1 SGHVS, CDR2 FNYEAQ. The CDR3 nucleotides read TGTGCCAGCAGCTTAGATACTGATCAGTTCTTC. As protein: CASSLDTDQFF.

There are many counts of this clone. The chain combines TRBV20-1 with TRBJ2-5; D may correspond to TRBD1 or TRBD2 (5 bases each). Germline V gives CDR1 DFQATT, CDR2 SNEGSKA (reference sequence). CDR3 length: 13 residues. The germline V and J ends were trimmed by 6 bases and 3 bases, with 14 bases remaining between them. DNA of the CDR3: TGCAGTGCCCCGGGGCCTGTAGAAGAGACCCAGTACTTC. It encodes CSAPGPVEETQYF.

This clone was recorded many times. This chain connects TRBV10-3 to TRBJ1-2, with no clear D. V was clipped by 8 bases and J by 7 bases, with 20 bases between them. The CDR3 is made up of 14 amino acids. The germline CDR1 and CDR2 sequences are ENHRY and SYGVKD. CDR3 nucleotides: TGTGCCATCCCAGGCCTGGGTCGATTCTCTGGCTACACCTTC. The encoded protein is CAIPGLGRFSGYTF.